Listed below are T cell receptor beta chains from one sample, sequenced in a study of cytomegalovirus exposure and HLA in healthy donors. Measured with immunoSEQ multiplex PCR; TCRdb has only the in-frame clones, and not every one. The table lists about 18,000 clones, about four fifths of them singletons. The material sequenced was PBMCs. These receptors were taken from a human donor in good health. The CDR3 runs from the conserved cysteine through the conserved F or W. Each record gives: J gene, CDR3 length, V gene, D gene, clone size, CDR3 DNA, CDR3 protein. The D gene is left open where the match is weak. The size entry is marked missing in some rows and otherwise reads once, few, many or a size class.

J gene: TRBJ1-2
CDR3 length: 14
V gene: TRBV5-6
D gene: .
clone size: once
CDR3 DNA: TGTGCCAGCAGCCTAGCGACAGTAGCTATGGGCTACACCTTC
CDR3 protein: CASSLATVAMGYTF

J gene: TRBJ2-1
CDR3 length: 19
V gene: TRBV5-1
D gene: TRBD2
clone size: few
CDR3 DNA: TGCGCCAGCAGCTTTGCCCCCGGGACTAGCGGGAGGGGGTACAATGAGCAGTTCTTC
CDR3 protein: CASSFAPGTSGRGYNEQFF

J gene: TRBJ2-5
CDR3 length: 15
V gene: TRBV9
D gene: TRBD1
clone size: .
CDR3 DNA: TGTGCCAGCAGCGTAGCCGGGACAGGGGGAGAGACCCAGTACTTC
CDR3 protein: CASSVAGTGGETQYF

J gene: TRBJ2-2
CDR3 length: 16
V gene: TRBV11-3
D gene: .
clone size: medium-sized
CDR3 DNA: TGTGCCAGCAGCTTAGAAGGGGCGCACAACACCGGGGAGCTGTTTTTT
CDR3 protein: CASSLEGAHNTGELFF

J gene: TRBJ1-2
CDR3 length: 13
V gene: TRBV4-3
D gene: .
clone size: few
CDR3 DNA: TGCGCCAGCAGCCAAGGACAAGCCCGAGGCTACACCTTC
CDR3 protein: CASSQGQARGYTF

J gene: TRBJ1-4
CDR3 length: 15
V gene: TRBV6-5
D gene: TRBD1
clone size: .
CDR3 DNA: TGTGCCAGCAGGTCTTCCGGGACAGGGAACGAAAAACTGTTTTTT
CDR3 protein: CASRSSGTGNEKLFF

J gene: TRBJ1-5
CDR3 length: 15
V gene: TRBV5-5
D gene: TRBD1
clone size: .
CDR3 DNA: TGTGCCAGCAGCCTCGACCAGGGGGGCGATCAGCCCCAGCATTTT
CDR3 protein: CASSLDQGGDQPQHF

J gene: TRBJ2-5
CDR3 length: 14
V gene: TRBV6-1
D gene: TRBD1
clone size: .
CDR3 DNA: TGTGCCAGCAGAGGAGGACAGGGTTGGGAGACCCAGTACTTC
CDR3 protein: CASRGGQGWETQYF

J gene: TRBJ2-1
CDR3 length: 16
V gene: TRBV7-9
D gene: .
clone size: .
CDR3 DNA: TGTGCCAGCAGCACGACTAGGAGCGTATCCTACAATGAGCAGTTCTTC
CDR3 protein: CASSTTRSVSYNEQFF

J gene: TRBJ2-1
CDR3 length: 15
V gene: TRBV7-8
D gene: .
clone size: .
CDR3 DNA: TGTGCCAGCAGCTTAGATCTAGATTCCTACAATGAGCAGTTCTTC
CDR3 protein: CASSLDLDSYNEQFF

J gene: TRBJ1-4
CDR3 length: 12
V gene: TRBV5-6
D gene: .
clone size: few
CDR3 DNA: TGTGCCAGCAGCTTGTACGGTGAAAAACTGTTTTTT
CDR3 protein: CASSLYGEKLFF

J gene: TRBJ2-7
CDR3 length: 13
V gene: TRBV27
D gene: TRBD1
clone size: .
CDR3 DNA: TGTGCCAGCAGCCGGACAGGCTCCTACGAGCAGTACTTC
CDR3 protein: CASSRTGSYEQYF

J gene: TRBJ1-1
CDR3 length: 14
V gene: TRBV2
D gene: .
clone size: .
CDR3 DNA: TGTGCCAGCAGCGATCAGGGGATAATCACTGAAGCTTTCTTT
CDR3 protein: CASSDQGIITEAFF

J gene: TRBJ1-3
CDR3 length: 15
V gene: TRBV30
D gene: TRBD1
clone size: few
CDR3 DNA: TGTGCCTGGAGTGCCGACAGGGGACGAGGAAACACCATATATTTT
CDR3 protein: CAWSADRGRGNTIYF

J gene: TRBJ1-2
CDR3 length: 15
V gene: TRBV5-5
D gene: TRBD1
clone size: .
CDR3 DNA: TGTGCCAGCAGCTTGGGACAGGGAGCTAACTATGGCTACACCTTC
CDR3 protein: CASSLGQGANYGYTF

J gene: TRBJ1-1
CDR3 length: 15
V gene: TRBV18
D gene: TRBD1
clone size: few
CDR3 DNA: TGTGCCAGCTCACTTCCGGGACAGGGGAACACTGAAGCTTTCTTT
CDR3 protein: CASSLPGQGNTEAFF

J gene: TRBJ1-1
CDR3 length: 15
V gene: TRBV10-3
D gene: .
clone size: few
CDR3 DNA: TGTGCCATCAGTGAGACACAGGATATGAACACTGAAGCTTTCTTT
CDR3 protein: CAISETQDMNTEAFF

J gene: TRBJ2-6
CDR3 length: 14
V gene: TRBV27
D gene: .
clone size: .
CDR3 DNA: TGTGCCAGCAGTTTGAGCTCTGGGGCCAACGTCCTGACTTTC
CDR3 protein: CASSLSSGANVLTF

J gene: TRBJ1-6
CDR3 length: 17
V gene: TRBV25-1
D gene: .
clone size: few
CDR3 DNA: TGTGCCAGCAGTAAATCTCACCCCGCGGGGGCCGGCTCACCCCTCCACTTT
CDR3 protein: CASSKSHPAGAGSPLHF

J gene: TRBJ1-2
CDR3 length: 14
V gene: TRBV7-2
D gene: .
clone size: .
CDR3 DNA: TGTGCCAGCAGCCCAGACAGGCCCCCCTATGGCTACACCTTC
CDR3 protein: CASSPDRPPYGYTF

J gene: TRBJ1-1
CDR3 length: 14
V gene: TRBV5-5
D gene: TRBD1
clone size: once
CDR3 DNA: TGTGCCAGCAGCTTGGCGACAGGGGGATGGGGAGCTTTCTTT
CDR3 protein: CASSLATGGWGAFF

J gene: TRBJ1-1
CDR3 length: 15
V gene: TRBV7-6
D gene: .
clone size: once
CDR3 DNA: TGTGCCAGCAGCTTGGAGAAAACAGGGTACCCCGAAGCTTTCTTT
CDR3 protein: CASSLEKTGYPEAFF

J gene: TRBJ2-3
CDR3 length: 15
V gene: TRBV5-8
D gene: .
clone size: .
CDR3 DNA: TGTGCCAGCAGCTTCTACAGGAAGTTAGCAGATACGCAGTATTTT
CDR3 protein: CASSFYRKLADTQYF

J gene: TRBJ2-5
CDR3 length: 15
V gene: TRBV6-5
D gene: .
clone size: .
CDR3 DNA: TGTGCCAGCAGTTACGATAGCAGGGGTCAAGAGACCCAGTACTTC
CDR3 protein: CASSYDSRGQETQYF

J gene: TRBJ1-6
CDR3 length: 15
V gene: TRBV18
D gene: .
clone size: .
CDR3 DNA: TGTGCCAGCTCACCATTTCGGGATGGTAATTCACCCCTCCACTTT
CDR3 protein: CASSPFRDGNSPLHF

J gene: TRBJ2-6
CDR3 length: 16
V gene: TRBV21-1
D gene: .
clone size: .
CDR3 DNA: TGTGTGAGGGGGGACAGTGACTACTCTGGGGCCAACGTCCTGACTTTC
CDR3 protein: CVRGDSDYSGANVLTF

J gene: TRBJ2-3
CDR3 length: 16
V gene: TRBV21-1
D gene: .
clone size: .
CDR3 DNA: TGTGCCAGCAGCTACTGGACGGACAGGGACCCAGATACGCAGTATTTT
CDR3 protein: CASSYWTDRDPDTQYF

J gene: TRBJ2-3
CDR3 length: 14
V gene: TRBV10-1
D gene: TRBD2
clone size: .
CDR3 DNA: TGCGCCATCGAGCGGGGTTGGGGAACAGATACGCAGTATTTT
CDR3 protein: CAIERGWGTDTQYF

J gene: TRBJ2-1
CDR3 length: 18
V gene: TRBV10-3
D gene: TRBD1
clone size: few
CDR3 DNA: TGTGCCATCAGTGATGGGTCAGGGACAGGGTACGCCTACAATGAGCAGTTCTTC
CDR3 protein: CAISDGSGTGYAYNEQFF

J gene: TRBJ1-1
CDR3 length: 16
V gene: TRBV6-1
D gene: TRBD1
clone size: .
CDR3 DNA: TGTGCCAGCAGTGTCTACAGGGGGAAGCGGAGCTCTGAAGCTTTCTTT
CDR3 protein: CASSVYRGKRSSEAFF

J gene: TRBJ1-2
CDR3 length: 15
V gene: TRBV4-3
D gene: .
clone size: .
CDR3 DNA: TGCGCCAGCAGCCAAGATGGTCTTACGGGTAAATTTCGCACCTTC
CDR3 protein: CASSQDGLTGKFRTF

J gene: TRBJ2-7
CDR3 length: 17
V gene: TRBV25-1
D gene: .
clone size: .
CDR3 DNA: TGTGCCAGCAGTGACAAAGCGGAAGGGCTGGGTGGGTACGAGCAGTACTTC
CDR3 protein: CASSDKAEGLGGYEQYF

J gene: TRBJ2-7
CDR3 length: 15
V gene: TRBV6-5
D gene: TRBD1
clone size: .
CDR3 DNA: TGTGCCAGCAGTTCCCCGGGACAGGGGACCTACGAGCAGTACTTC
CDR3 protein: CASSSPGQGTYEQYF

J gene: TRBJ1-2
CDR3 length: 12
V gene: TRBV29-1
D gene: TRBD1
clone size: .
CDR3 DNA: TGCAGCGTCTCCGGGACAGGGAATGGCTACACCTTC
CDR3 protein: CSVSGTGNGYTF

J gene: TRBJ1-3
CDR3 length: 14
V gene: TRBV10-1
D gene: .
clone size: .
CDR3 DNA: TGCGCCAGCACCAAAGGGGATTCCGGAAACACCATATATTTT
CDR3 protein: CASTKGDSGNTIYF

J gene: TRBJ2-3
CDR3 length: 16
V gene: TRBV15
D gene: TRBD2
clone size: .
CDR3 DNA: TGTGCCACCAGCTCCCAGAGAGCGGGGGGCAGAAATACGCAGTATTTT
CDR3 protein: CATSSQRAGGRNTQYF

J gene: TRBJ1-4
CDR3 length: 15
V gene: TRBV13
D gene: TRBD1
clone size: .
CDR3 DNA: TGTGCCAGCACCCTAAACGACAGGGGAAATGAAAAACTGTTTTTT
CDR3 protein: CASTLNDRGNEKLFF

J gene: TRBJ2-2
CDR3 length: 17
V gene: TRBV5-1
D gene: TRBD2
clone size: .
CDR3 DNA: TGCGCCAGCAGCTTTCTGACTAGCGGGGCCTCCCCCGGGGAGCTGTTTTTT
CDR3 protein: CASSFLTSGASPGELFF

J gene: TRBJ2-1
CDR3 length: 12
V gene: TRBV27
D gene: .
clone size: .
CDR3 DNA: TGTGCCAGCAGTTTCTCCCCCAATGAGCAGTTCTTC
CDR3 protein: CASSFSPNEQFF

J gene: TRBJ2-1
CDR3 length: 12
V gene: TRBV6-5
D gene: .
clone size: .
CDR3 DNA: TGTGCCAGCAAGAGTAGCTTGGATGAGCAGTTCTTC
CDR3 protein: CASKSSLDEQFF

J gene: TRBJ1-6
CDR3 length: 15
V gene: TRBV5-1
D gene: .
clone size: .
CDR3 DNA: TGCGCCAGCAGCTTTAACCAGGGGCCTGGTTCACCCCTCCACTTT
CDR3 protein: CASSFNQGPGSPLHF

J gene: TRBJ2-3
CDR3 length: 13
V gene: TRBV7-2
D gene: TRBD1
clone size: .
CDR3 DNA: TGTGCCAGCAGAAGACAGGGGGGAGATACGCAGTATTTT
CDR3 protein: CASRRQGGDTQYF

J gene: TRBJ2-3
CDR3 length: 13
V gene: TRBV4-2
D gene: .
clone size: .
CDR3 DNA: TGTGCCAGCAGCCGAAGGACAAGGGATACGCAGTATTTT
CDR3 protein: CASSRRTRDTQYF

J gene: TRBJ2-5
CDR3 length: 16
V gene: TRBV7-2
D gene: TRBD2
clone size: .
CDR3 DNA: TGTGCCAGCAGCTTAAGGGCCGCAGCGGGAGGAGAGACCCAGTACTTC
CDR3 protein: CASSLRAAAGGETQYF

J gene: TRBJ1-1
CDR3 length: 13
V gene: TRBV21-1
D gene: .
clone size: .
CDR3 DNA: TGTGCCAGCACTTCTCGGGGGGCACAGGAAGCTTTCTTT
CDR3 protein: CASTSRGAQEAFF

J gene: TRBJ1-5
CDR3 length: 12
V gene: TRBV7-2
D gene: TRBD1
clone size: .
CDR3 DNA: TGTGCCAGCAGCCCGACAGGGGGCCAGCGGCATTTT
CDR3 protein: CASSPTGGQRHF

J gene: TRBJ2-7
CDR3 length: 14
V gene: TRBV11-2
D gene: .
clone size: .
CDR3 DNA: TGTGCCAGCAGCCCGACACGGGGGACTTACGAGCAGTACTTC
CDR3 protein: CASSPTRGTYEQYF

J gene: TRBJ2-3
CDR3 length: 13
V gene: TRBV6-5
D gene: TRBD2
clone size: .
CDR3 DNA: TGTGCCAGCAGTGAAGCGGGACTGGATACGCAGTATTTT
CDR3 protein: CASSEAGLDTQYF

J gene: TRBJ2-7
CDR3 length: 14
V gene: TRBV10-2
D gene: TRBD1
clone size: .
CDR3 DNA: TGCGCCAGCAGTTATGCAGGGGGCGTTTACGAGCAGTACTTC
CDR3 protein: CASSYAGGVYEQYF

J gene: TRBJ1-2
CDR3 length: 11
V gene: TRBV19
D gene: TRBD1
clone size: .
CDR3 DNA: TGTGCCAGTGACAGGGGGCAAGGCTACACCTTC
CDR3 protein: CASDRGQGYTF

J gene: TRBJ1-2
CDR3 length: 13
V gene: TRBV5-4
D gene: .
clone size: .
CDR3 DNA: TGTGCCAGCAGCTTGGACAGCTCCTATGGCTACACCTTC
CDR3 protein: CASSLDSSYGYTF

J gene: TRBJ1-3
CDR3 length: 17
V gene: TRBV19
D gene: .
clone size: few
CDR3 DNA: TGTGCCAGTAGCGCCTTAAACAGGGATAGCTCTGGAAACACCATATATTTT
CDR3 protein: CASSALNRDSSGNTIYF

J gene: TRBJ1-2
CDR3 length: 14
V gene: TRBV5-6
D gene: TRBD1
clone size: .
CDR3 DNA: TGTGCCAGCAGTTTTGGCAGGGGGCTTGGGAGCTACACCTTC
CDR3 protein: CASSFGRGLGSYTF

J gene: TRBJ2-2
CDR3 length: 15
V gene: TRBV5-1
D gene: .
clone size: .
CDR3 DNA: TGCGCCAGCAGCTTGGCCATGGCCAACACCGGGGAGCTGTTTTTT
CDR3 protein: CASSLAMANTGELFF

J gene: TRBJ1-5
CDR3 length: 13
V gene: TRBV28
D gene: .
clone size: .
CDR3 DNA: TGTGCCAGCTCGGACAGTGGCAATCAGCCCCAGCATTTT
CDR3 protein: CASSDSGNQPQHF

J gene: TRBJ2-5
CDR3 length: 17
V gene: TRBV12-5
D gene: .
clone size: .
CDR3 DNA: TGTGCTAGTGGTTTGGGACAGAGACAGGTCCTCCAAGAGACCCAGTACTTC
CDR3 protein: CASGLGQRQVLQETQYF

J gene: TRBJ1-3
CDR3 length: 14
V gene: TRBV30
D gene: .
clone size: .
CDR3 DNA: TGTGCCTGGAGTTTCACAGGTCCTGGAAACACCATATATTTT
CDR3 protein: CAWSFTGPGNTIYF

J gene: TRBJ1-5
CDR3 length: 17
V gene: TRBV9
D gene: TRBD1
clone size: .
CDR3 DNA: TGTGCCAGCAGCGCCGGACAGGGGACCCCCCCCGATCAGCCCCAGCATTTT
CDR3 protein: CASSAGQGTPPDQPQHF

J gene: TRBJ2-7
CDR3 length: 14
V gene: TRBV7-2
D gene: TRBD2
clone size: .
CDR3 DNA: TGTGCCAGCAGCCCCCGGACGGGAGGGGGTGAGCAGTACTTC
CDR3 protein: CASSPRTGGGEQYF